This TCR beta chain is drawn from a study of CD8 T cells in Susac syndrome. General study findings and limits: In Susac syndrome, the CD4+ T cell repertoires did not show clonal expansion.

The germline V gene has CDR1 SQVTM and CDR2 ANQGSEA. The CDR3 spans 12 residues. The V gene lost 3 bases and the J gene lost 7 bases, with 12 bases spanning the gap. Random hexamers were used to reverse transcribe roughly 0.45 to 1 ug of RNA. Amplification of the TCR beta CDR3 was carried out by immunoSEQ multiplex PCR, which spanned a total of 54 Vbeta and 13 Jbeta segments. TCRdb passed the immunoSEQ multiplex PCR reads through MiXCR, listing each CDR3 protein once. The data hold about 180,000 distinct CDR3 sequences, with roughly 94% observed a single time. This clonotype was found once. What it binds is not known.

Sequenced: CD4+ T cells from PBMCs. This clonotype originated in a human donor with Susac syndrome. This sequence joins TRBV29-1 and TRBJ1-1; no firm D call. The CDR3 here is CSVDSQSYEAFF. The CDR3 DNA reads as TGCAGCGTTGATTCACAGAGTTATGAAGCTTTCTTT.